Sequencing of this T cell receptor beta chain was carried out in a study of CD8 T cells in ankylosing spondylitis. The study, taken as a whole, reports: What seemed typical of ankylosing spondylitis blood was a TCR beta motif built from about eight highly homologous variants.

TCRdb processed the 5' RACE reads anew with MiXCR; each CDR3 protein has one entry. The sample includes 330,000 or so distinct CDR3 sequences, roughly 8% seen only once; the top ten take roughly 14%. In the case of this clonotype: Its antigen is not identified. A junction boundary mismatches the germline segment, possibly from a read error.

The CDR3 extends over 19 amino acids. Germline V gene data show CDR1 as SGHVS and CDR2 as FQNEAQ. The chain couples TRBV7-8 to TRBJ2-1, with D unresolved. The receptor's source is a male donor with ankylosing spondylitis. Sequencing used blood, either unsorted or a sorted T cell fraction (not recorded which). The CDR3 region is CASSLGKSSWSITDKEQFF. CDR3 coding DNA: TGTGCCAGCAGCTTAGGCAAGAGTAGCTGGTCCATAACAGACAAAGAGCAGTTCTTC. Complete variable domain (other parts from reference TRBV7-8 and TRBJ2-1): GAGVSQSPRYKVAKRGQDVALRCDPISGHVSLFWYQQALGQGPEFLTYFQNEAQLDKSGLPSDRFFAERPEGSVSTLKIQRTQQEDSAVYLCASSLGKSSWSITDKEQFFGPGTRLTVL.